One sample yielded the 19 T cell receptor beta chains listed below, sequenced in a study of shared clonotypes between healthy human individuals. Only in-frame clones appear in the TCRdb table, and some are missing; sequencing was by immunoSEQ multiplex PCR. Of roughly 1,100,000 clones listed, about 77% are singletons. The sample was memory CD4+ T cells sorted from blood. Subset: CD45RA-negative fraction. The receptors were gathered from a man aged 18 to 35 in good health.

This clone was seen more than once but under ten times. The rearrangement joins TRBV18 to TRBJ2-7; 10 bases are shared with TRBD2. The germline V gene encodes CDR1 KGHSH and CDR2 LQKENI. V lost 3 bases, J lost 3 bases, and 8 bases stayed unmatched. The CDR3 covers 16 residues. Here the CDR3 reads CASSPGGLAGVYEQYF. As DNA, the CDR3 is TGTGCCAGCTCACCCGGTGGCCTAGCGGGAGTCTACGAGCAGTACTTC.

The rearrangement uses TRBV5-4 and TRBJ2-2; D perhaps matches TRBD1 (5 bases). V lost 2 bases and J 5 bases, leaving 19 bases between the germline ends. This CDR3 region has 17 residues. The germline V gene has CDR1 SGHNT and CDR2 YYREEE (reference sequence). CDR3 residues: CASSFSGRQGKTGELFF. In nucleotides, the CDR3 is TGTGCCAGCAGCTTCTCGGGTAGGCAGGGAAAAACCGGGGAGCTGTTTTTT.

This chain joins TRBV15 and TRBJ2-3, with D possibly being TRBD2 (7 bases). This CDR3 has 16 residues. Germline CDR1 LNHNV, CDR2 YYDKDF (reference sequence). Trimming left V 1 base short and J 0 bases short, with 11 bases between. The CDR3 coding sequence is TGTGCCACCAGCAGAGGGGAGGGGGGAAGCACAGATACGCAGTATTTT. Amino acid sequence: CATSRGEGGSTDTQYF.

This clone was picked up one time. Within the sample, other DNA sequences also encode this same CDR3. The chain joins TRBV30 to TRBJ1-5; D call uncertain. Germline V lookup: CDR1 GTSNPN, CDR2 SVGIG (reference sequence). The CDR3 is 11 amino acids. Trimming stripped 2 bases from V and 7 bases from J, with 6 bases between. The DNA for the CDR3 is TGTGCCTGGAGTAAAGGACAGCCCCAGCATTTT. Amino acids: CAWSKGQPQHF. The variable domain in full, completed from reference TRBV30 and TRBJ1-5, reads SQTIHQWPATLVQPVGSPLSLECTVEGTSNPNLYWYRQAAGRGLQLLFYSVGIGQISSEVPQNLSASRPQDRQFILSSKKLLLSDSGFYLCAWSKGQPQHFGDGTRLSIL.

The V call is TRBV9, the J call TRBJ1-6; D ambiguous. Trimming removed 1 base at V and 10 bases at J, with 12 bases between. The CDR3 totals 14 residues. The germline V gene encodes CDR1 SGDLS and CDR2 YYNGEE. Written as DNA, the CDR3 is TGTGCCAGCAGCGTAACGGGGAAAGACTCACCCCTCCACTTT. It translates to CASSVTGKDSPLHF.

This chain uses TRBV6-1 with TRBJ2-4, with D tentatively TRBD1 (6 bases). Germline V gene data show CDR1 as MNHNS and CDR2 as SASEGT. The CDR3 is made up of 19 amino acids. Trimming removed 1 base at V and 2 bases at J, with 21 bases between. CDR3 sequence (DNA): TGTGCCAGCAGTGAAGATCATACAGGGAAGAGGTTTTCCAAAAACATTCAGTACTTC. Translation gives CASSEDHTGKRFSKNIQYF.

V is TRBV7-9 and J is TRBJ2-7, with D tentatively TRBD1 or TRBD2 (5 bases each). Trimming removed 5 bases at V and 5 bases at J, with 19 bases between. Germline V gene lookup returns CDR1 SEHNR and CDR2 FQNEAQ (reference sequence). CDR3 size: 15 residues. In DNA, the CDR3 is TGTGCCAGCAGCCGAGTGGGGCTACGAGGGAACGAGCAGTACTTC. Amino acids: CASSRVGLRGNEQYF. Looking up the rest from reference TRBV7-9 and TRBJ2-7 gives the full variable domain: DTGVSQNPRHKITKRGQNVTFRCDPISEHNRLYWYRQTLGQGPEFLTYFQNEAQLEKSRLLSDRFSAERPKGSFSTLEIQRTEQGDSAMYLCASSRVGLRGNEQYFGPGTRLTVT.

V gene TRBV19 combines with J gene TRBJ1-5; 8 bases agree with TRBD1. The CDR3 has 17 amino acids. The junction had 9 bases not matched to a gene; V was cut back by 3 bases and J by 2 bases. CDR1 and CDR2 (germline): LNHDA, SQIVND (reference sequence). The CDR3, as DNA: TGTGCCAGTAGTATCTTTTTCGCGGGACAGGGCAATCAGCCCCAGCATTTT. Protein product: CASSIFFAGQGNQPQHF.

CDR3 in DNA: TGTGCCAGCAGCCCCCAGACAGGGACTTATAGCAATCAGCCCCAGCATTTT. Its translation is CASSPQTGTYSNQPQHF. The chain has TRBV7-8 and TRBJ1-5; TRBD1 aligns across 7 bases. Germline CDR1 is SGHVS and CDR2 is FQNEAQ. The junction had 10 bases not matched to a gene; V was cut back by 5 bases and J by 0 bases. There are 17 residues in the CDR3.

V gene TRBV28 combines with J gene TRBJ1-1; TRBD1 matches 11 bases. Losses at the gene ends were 6 bases for V and 4 bases for J; bases not matched to a gene: 4. The CDR3 loop spans 14 amino acids. Germline CDR1 reads MDHEN; CDR2 reads SYDVKM. The DNA for the CDR3 is TGTGCCAGCAGGACCGGACAGGGGGCCACTGAAGCTTTCTTT. Translated, it gives CASRTGQGATEAFF.

This chain joins TRBV30 and TRBJ1-1; perhaps TRBD1 as D (6 bases). There are 15 residues in the CDR3. Germline V CDR1 and CDR2: GTSNPN, SVGIG (reference sequence). V lost 1 base and J 0 bases, leaving 12 bases between the germline ends. The CDR3 reads CAWSETGFVNTEAFF. As DNA, the CDR3 is TGTGCCTGGAGTGAAACAGGGTTCGTGAACACTGAAGCTTTCTTT.

The gene calls are TRBV14 and TRBJ1-6, with TRBD1 matching 7 bases. J was trimmed by 9 bases and V by 4 bases; bases with no gene match: 3. Germline V lookup: CDR1 SGHDN, CDR2 FVKESK. This CDR3 comprises 13 residues. The CDR3 coding sequence is TGTGCCAGCAGCCCACAGGGGCCTTCACCCCTCCACTTT. Amino acid sequence: CASSPQGPSPLHF.

The table lists this clone with a few counts. This sample also contains other DNA sequences that code for the same CDR3. The chain links TRBV11-2 to TRBJ1-4, with D perhaps matching TRBD1 (6 bases). Trimming removed 3 bases at V and 5 bases at J, with 10 bases between. The germline gives CDR1 SGHAT, CDR2 FQNNGV. CDR3 length equals 14 residues. In DNA, the CDR3 is TGTGCCAGCAGCTTTGGGGGCGTGAATGAAAAACTGTTTTTT. This codes for CASSFGGVNEKLFF.

The V call is TRBV19, the J call TRBJ2-7; possibly TRBD1 for D (5 bases). This CDR3 has 14 amino acids. Looked up from germline, CDR1 is LNHDA and CDR2 is SQIVND (reference sequence). Between the trimmed V and J ends, which lost 4 bases and 2 bases, there was a span of 12 bases. In DNA form, the CDR3 reads TGTGCCAGTAGTAGACCCCCAGGGACCTACGAGCAGTACTTC. Amino acid sequence: CASSRPPGTYEQYF.

V and J are TRBV5-6 and TRBJ2-7; D possibly matches TRBD1 or TRBD2 (5 bases each). Trimming removed 0 bases from V and 2 bases from J, with 9 bases in between. The CDR3 is made up of 14 amino acids. Germline CDR1 reads SGHDT; CDR2 reads YYEEEE. CDR3 in amino acids: CASSLGLGAYEQYF. The CDR3 DNA reads TGTGCCAGCAGCTTGGGTCTGGGGGCCTACGAGCAGTACTTC.

The rearrangement links TRBV6-6 to TRBJ1-5, with D hard to call. V was cut by 8 bases and J by 4 bases, with 9 bases left in between. The germline V gene has CDR1 MNHNY and CDR2 SVGAGI (reference sequence). The CDR3 extends over 12 amino acids. The CDR3 sequence is CASRRSNQPQHF. In nucleotides, the CDR3 is TGTGCCAGCCGACGGTCGAATCAGCCCCAGCATTTT.

V and J are TRBV7-2 and TRBJ2-7; D is possibly TRBD1 (6 bases). The CDR3 loop spans 14 amino acids. The V and J ends lost 2 bases and 4 bases respectively, with 12 bases between them. CDR1 is SGHTA and CDR2 is FQGNSA in the germline V gene. The CDR3 sequence: CASSLLGTPYEQYF. The CDR3 nucleotides are TGTGCCAGCAGCTTACTGGGGACACCTTACGAGCAGTACTTC. Full variable domain (remainder filled in from reference TRBV7-2 and TRBJ2-7): GAGVSQSPSNKVTEKGKDVELRCDPISGHTALYWYRQSLGQGLEFLIYFQGNSAPDKSGLPSDRFSAERTGGSVSTLTIQRTQQEDSAVYLCASSLLGTPYEQYFGPGTRLTVT.

This chain connects TRBV27 to TRBJ2-5; the D is unclear. Germline V CDR1 and CDR2: MNHEY, SMNVEV (reference sequence). V lost 6 bases, J lost 2 bases, and 10 bases lay in between. This CDR3 has 13 residues. CDR3 residues: CASRGLDQETQYF. The CDR3 DNA follows: TGTGCCAGCAGAGGATTGGATCAAGAGACCCAGTACTTC.

The chain has TRBV7-3 and TRBJ2-1; 7 bases align to TRBD2. This CDR3 has 15 residues. V lost 2 bases and J lost 4; bases outside the gene matches: 5. The germline V gene encodes CDR1 SGHTA and CDR2 FQGTGA. The CDR3 nucleotides read TGTGCCAGCAGCTTAGTACGGGGGGATTACAATGAGCAGTTCTTC. Its translation: CASSLVRGDYNEQFF.